This paragraph covers one TCR beta chain sequence. Its antigen is unidentified. This record belongs to a study of cytomegalovirus exposure and HLA in healthy donors. Notes on the study in general: Published work reported that the classifier diagnosed cytomegalovirus status with high specificity and sensitivity.

Sequencing was performed with immunoSEQ multiplex PCR; in TCRdb, only in-frame clones are kept and a portion is missing. The sample has about 360,000 clones; 86% are singletons. V was clipped by 8 bases and J by 1 base; unmatched bases: 3. Germline values: CDR1 MNHEY, CDR2 SMNVEV (reference sequence). This CDR3 has 14 amino acids. The chain carries TRBV27 and TRBJ2-3; the match to TRBD1 covers 10 bases. The source of this sequence is a woman between 18 and 30 years old in good health and CMV-seronegative. Sequencing input: PBMCs. CDR3 in amino acids: CASGTGARTDTQYF. The CDR3 nucleotides read TGTGCCAGCGGGACAGGGGCTCGCACAGATACGCAGTATTTT.